This T cell receptor beta chain was identified in a study of blood T cell repertoires in COVID-19. Whole-study context: There were acute and convalescent COVID-19 samples, and they came from the United States, Italy and Spain. Nucleic acid was either cDNA or gDNA, and it came from T cells, B-cell-depleted T cells, or PBMCs.

This clone showed up just once. Methods used by the authors: How many nucleated cells were present was estimated from reference gene primer amplification. Libraries were prepared by immunoSEQ multiplex PCR; TCRdb keeps only in-frame clonotypes and omits some of them. D and trimming come from the DNA, and the V and J calls and clone size come from that table. The sample yields 350,000 or so clones, about 87% seen once. Germline-derived CDR1 and CDR2 are SNHLY and FYNNEI. V lost 5 bases and J 6 bases, leaving 14 bases between the germline ends. There are 15 residues in the CDR3. The rearrangement uses TRBV2 and TRBJ1-6; TRBD1 might be the D (5 bases). The sequenced sample was peripheral blood. This clonotype was obtained from a woman aged 25-40 years with COVID-19, enrolled during active disease. The CDR3 bases are TGTGCCAGCAGTCGAAGGACACTCACTAATTCACCCCTCCACTTT. Amino acid sequence: CASSRRTLTNSPLHF.